This T cell receptor (beta chain) was identified in a study of blood T cell repertoires in COVID-19. As for the study in general: Researchers got acute and convalescent COVID-19 samples from the United States, Italy and Spain. T cells, B-cell-depleted T cells, or PBMCs supplied cDNA or gDNA.

Original processing methods: Estimation of nucleated cell counts relied on the amplification of reference gene primers. The data were produced by immunoSEQ multiplex PCR, yet TCRdb's version contains in-frame clones alone and is incomplete. That table gives V, J and clone size, and the DNA gave D and trimming. The table records 100,000 to 140,000 clones, 80% to 85% of them present only once. This clone was detected only once. V was trimmed by 5 bases and J by 2 bases, leaving 11 bases between them. The CDR3 consists of 14 residues. Germline V gene lookup returns CDR1 SGHTA and CDR2 FQGNSA. The source material was peripheral blood. This clonotype was obtained from a human donor in a cohort sampled during active COVID-19. The chain uses TRBV7-2 and TRBJ2-3, with D unresolved. The CDR3 protein is CASSRPELTDTQYF. Here the CDR3 DNA reads TGTGCCAGCAGCCGCCCGGAGCTCACAGATACGCAGTATTTT.